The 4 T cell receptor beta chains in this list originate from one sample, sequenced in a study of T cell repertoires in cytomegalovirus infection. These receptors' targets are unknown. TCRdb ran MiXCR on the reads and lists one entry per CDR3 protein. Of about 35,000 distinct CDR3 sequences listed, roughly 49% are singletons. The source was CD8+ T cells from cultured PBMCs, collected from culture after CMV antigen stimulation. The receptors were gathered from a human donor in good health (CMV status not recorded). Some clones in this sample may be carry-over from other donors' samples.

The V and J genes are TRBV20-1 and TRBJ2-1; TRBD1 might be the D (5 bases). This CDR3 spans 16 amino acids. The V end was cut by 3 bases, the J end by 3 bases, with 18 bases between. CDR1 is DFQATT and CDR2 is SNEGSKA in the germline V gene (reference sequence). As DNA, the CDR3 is TGCAGTGCTAGGGCCTCCGAAGGGGCGAACTACAATGAGCAGTTCTTC. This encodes CSARASEGANYNEQFF.

CDR3 residues: CASSSQGSAGNTIYF. In DNA form, the CDR3 reads TGTGCCAGCAGCTCACAGGGATCAGCTGGAAACACCATATATTTT. This rearrangement joins TRBV7-6 to TRBJ1-3, with a possible D match to TRBD1 (6 bases). Germline-derived CDR1 and CDR2 are SGHVS and FNYEAQ. The CDR3 is 15 residues long. Trimming removed 4 bases from V and 2 bases from J, with 12 bases in between.

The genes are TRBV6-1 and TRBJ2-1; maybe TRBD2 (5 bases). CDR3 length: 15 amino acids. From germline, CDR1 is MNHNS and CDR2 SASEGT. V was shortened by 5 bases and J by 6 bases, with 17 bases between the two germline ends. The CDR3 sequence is CASSLSGILGNEQFF. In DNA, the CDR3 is TGTGCCAGCAGTCTTTCCGGGATCCTCGGCAATGAGCAGTTCTTC.

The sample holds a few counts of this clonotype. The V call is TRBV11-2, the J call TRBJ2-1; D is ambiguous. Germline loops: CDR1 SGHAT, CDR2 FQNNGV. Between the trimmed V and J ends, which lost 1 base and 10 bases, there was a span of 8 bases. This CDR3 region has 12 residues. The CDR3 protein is CASSLGGREQFF. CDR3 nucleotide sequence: TGTGCCAGCAGCTTAGGCGGCAGGGAGCAGTTCTTC.